These 16 T cell receptor beta chains were sequenced from one sample in a study of T cell responses to AZD1222 COVID-19 vaccine. The data were produced by immunoSEQ multiplex PCR, yet TCRdb's version contains in-frame clones alone and is incomplete. The sample has around 180,000 clones, 88% seen once. The specimen comprised peripheral blood, sampled 28 days after the second AZD1222 dose. The receptors stem from an adult who received the AZD1222 COVID-19 vaccine.

In its sample, this clone was seen a few times. This chain joins TRBV6-4 and TRBJ1-1, with a weak D call TRBD1 (6 bases). Germline assignment: CDR1 MRHNA and CDR2 SNTAGT. V lost 4 bases to trimming and J lost 8 bases, with 14 bases between them. The CDR3 is made up of 13 amino acids. DNA for the CDR3: TGTGCCAGCAGTGTTACTCTACAGGGAGAAGCTTTCTTT. Translation gives CASSVTLQGEAFF.

The chain is built from TRBV9 and TRBJ2-3; 11 bases fit TRBD2. The CDR3 totals 19 residues. The germline V gene has CDR1 SGDLS and CDR2 YYNGEE. V trimming: 3 bases; J trimming: 3 bases; junction bases outside the gene matches: 15. The CDR3 coding sequence is TGTGCCAGCAGCGAGGAGGGTACTTTAGCGGGAGGGCCAACAGATACGCAGTATTTT. Its protein product is CASSEEGTLAGGPTDTQYF. Variable domain in full (rest from reference TRBV9 and TRBJ2-3): DSGVTQTPKHLITATGQRVTLRCSPRSGDLSVYWYQQSLDQGLQFLIQYYNGEERAKGNILERFSAQQFPDLHSELNLSSLELGDSALYFCASSEEGTLAGGPTDTQYFGPGTRLTVL.

This clone was seen more than once but under ten times. This chain joins TRBV28 and TRBJ2-3; tentatively, D is TRBD1 (6 bases). The ends were cut back, 5 bases at V and 7 bases at J, with 10 bases in the middle. The CDR3 spans 12 residues. CDR1 and CDR2 from the germline V gene are MDHEN and SYDVKM. The CDR3 sequence: CASSPTGNTQYF. CDR3 nucleotides: TGTGCCAGCAGTCCTACAGGGAATACGCAGTATTTT.

CDR3 in DNA: TGTGCCAGCAGCATCGTCCACTACAATGAGCAGTTCTTC. Its protein is CASSIVHYNEQFF. The chain combines TRBV28 with TRBJ2-1; D unclear. Trimming cost V 6 bases and J 3 bases, with 9 bases left between them. Germline-derived CDR1 and CDR2 are MDHEN and SYDVKM. This CDR3 contains 13 residues.

The chain is built from TRBV28 and TRBJ2-1; 13 nucleotides line up with TRBD2. CDR1 and CDR2 (germline): MDHEN, SYDVKM. The CDR3 contains 16 residues. With 5 bases clipped from V and 8 bases from J, the junction kept 9 bases outside the gene matches. CDR3 bases: TGTGCCAGCAGTCTACTAGCGGGAGGGAGGTTCGATGAGCAGTTCTTC. As protein: CASSLLAGGRFDEQFF.

The chain recombines TRBV11-3 with TRBJ2-7; tentatively, D is TRBD1 or TRBD2 (6 bases each). Trimming took 5 bases from V and 5 from J, leaving 16 bases between them. Germline-derived CDR1 and CDR2 are SGHNT and YENEEA. The CDR3 length is 14 residues. CDR3 DNA: TGTGCCAGCAGCCCTCTAGGGGGGTCGGACGAGCAGTACTTC. This gives the protein CASSPLGGSDEQYF.

The chain is built from TRBV7-9 and TRBJ1-3, with D tentatively TRBD1 (6 bases). The CDR3 contains 16 residues. The germline V gene encodes CDR1 SEHNR and CDR2 FQNEAQ (reference sequence). Trimming removed 5 bases at V and 0 bases at J, with 14 bases between. The CDR3 DNA follows: TGTGCCAGCAGCCCCAGGGGAGCGACCTCTGGAAACACCATATATTTT. Its translation: CASSPRGATSGNTIYF.

The chain has TRBV3-1 (or the pseudogene TRBV3-2) and TRBJ1-1; D call uncertain. Trimming removed 8 bases from V and 1 base from J, with 5 bases in between. The CDR3 covers 11 residues. Looked up from germline, CDR1 is LGHDT and CDR2 is YNNKEL (reference sequence). CDR3 in DNA: TGTGCCAGCGGAGGGAACACTGAAGCTTTCTTT. This gives the protein CASGGNTEAFF.

The chain couples TRBV11-1 to TRBJ2-2; the D gene could be TRBD1 or TRBD2 (5 bases each). V was pared by 0 bases and J by 6 bases, with 8 bases between. Per germline, CDR1 SGHAT and CDR2 FQDESV (reference sequence). The CDR3 sequence is 14 residues long. The CDR3 DNA follows: TGTGCCAGCAGCTTAGCCCGGGGCGCCGGGGAGCTGTTTTTT. Residues: CASSLARGAGELFF.

The chain couples TRBV24-1 to TRBJ2-3, with D maybe TRBD1 (5 bases). V was cut by 4 bases and J by 5 bases, with 9 bases left in between. There are 13 residues in the CDR3. Germline CDR1 reads KGHDR; CDR2 reads SFDVKD. The CDR3 DNA reads TGTGCCACCAGTGACAGGGTGGAAGATACGCAGTATTTT. Translated: CATSDRVEDTQYF.

The chain links TRBV18 to TRBJ1-2, with D possibly being TRBD1 (5 bases). This CDR3 region has 14 residues. Germline CDR1 and CDR2: KGHSH and LQKENI. The V end lost 0 bases, the J end lost 8 bases, and 13 bases lay between the germline ends. CDR3 DNA sequence: TGTGCCAGCTCACCACCCCCAGGGTTGGAAGGCTACACCTTC. Translating it yields CASSPPPGLEGYTF.

The chain combines TRBV7-2 with TRBJ2-7, with 12 positions matching TRBD2. The CDR3 length is 15 residues. J gave up 6 bases and V 5 bases, and 8 bases lay outside the gene matches. The germline CDR1 and CDR2 sequences are SGHTA and FQGNSA. Here the CDR3 DNA reads TGTGCCAGCAGCGACCGGACTAGCGGGACCAGCGAGCAGTACTTC. As protein: CASSDRTSGTSEQYF.

The chain joins TRBV28 to TRBJ2-6, with D perhaps TRBD2 (6 bases). CDR3 length: 15 residues. The germline V and J ends were trimmed by 2 bases and 2 bases, with 7 bases remaining between them. Germline CDR1 and CDR2: MDHEN and SYDVKM. The CDR3: CASSLAGTGANVLTF. Here the CDR3 DNA reads TGTGCCAGCAGTTTAGCGGGGACTGGGGCCAACGTCCTGACTTTC.

The gene calls are TRBV20-1 and TRBJ2-1; unclear D gene. The germline V gene has CDR1 DFQATT and CDR2 SNEGSKA (reference sequence). This CDR3 comprises 14 residues. V shed 3 bases and J shed 4 bases, with 13 bases lying between them. Here the CDR3 DNA reads TGCAGTGCTAGTGTGGCGGACCCTTACAATGAGCAGTTCTTC. As protein: CSASVADPYNEQFF.

This chain links TRBV7-8 with TRBJ1-5; tentatively, D is TRBD1 (5 bases). The V gene's germline CDR1 is SGHVS and CDR2 FQNEAQ. This CDR3 spans 17 amino acids. V gave up 5 bases and J gave up 4 bases, with 21 bases separating them. Here the CDR3 DNA reads TGTGCCAGCAGCCCAGGCCCGGGGGGGGATGTGAATCAGCCCCAGCATTTT. It codes for CASSPGPGGDVNQPQHF.

The gene calls are TRBV5-1 and TRBJ1-4; maybe TRBD1 (5 bases). The V and J ends lost 2 bases and 0 bases respectively, with 8 bases between them. The CDR3 extends over 15 amino acids. The germline gives CDR1 SGHRS, CDR2 YFSETQ. In DNA, the CDR3 is TGCGCCAGCAGCTTACAGGCCGCAACTAATGAAAAACTGTTTTTT. Its translation: CASSLQAATNEKLFF.